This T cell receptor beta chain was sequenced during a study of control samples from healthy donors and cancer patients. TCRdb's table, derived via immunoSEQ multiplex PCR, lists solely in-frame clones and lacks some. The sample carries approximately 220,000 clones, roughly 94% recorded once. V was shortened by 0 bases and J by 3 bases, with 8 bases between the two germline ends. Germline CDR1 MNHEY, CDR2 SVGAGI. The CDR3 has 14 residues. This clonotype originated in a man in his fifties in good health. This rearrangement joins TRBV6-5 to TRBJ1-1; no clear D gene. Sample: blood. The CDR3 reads CASSYSRVDTEAFF. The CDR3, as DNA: TGTGCCAGCAGTTACTCGAGAGTTGACACTGAAGCTTTCTTT.